The 21 T cell receptor beta chains reported below all come from one sample, sequenced in a study of memory CD4+ T cells and cytomegalovirus serostatus. The repertoire was sequenced with immunoSEQ multiplex PCR; TCRdb's copy has only in-frame clones and lacks some. The repertoire holds about 50,000 clones, with 70% to 85% as singletons. The sort gate was single viable CD3+CD4+CD8-CD45RO+ cells for memory CD4+ T cells. What was sequenced was memory CD4+ T cells from blood. These receptors were collected from an adult in good health and CMV-seronegative.

The chain is built from TRBV18 and TRBJ1-3; D not certain. Trimming removed 0 bases at V and 4 bases at J, with 10 bases between. CDR3 length: 15 amino acids. Germline CDR1 reads KGHSH; CDR2 reads LQKENI. The CDR3 here is CASSPPAGRGNTIYF. For the CDR3, the DNA is TGTGCCAGCTCACCACCAGCGGGGAGGGGAAACACCATATATTTT.

This clone has only a few counts. V is TRBV9 and J is TRBJ2-5, with 8 bases matching TRBD2. Germline assignment: CDR1 SGDLS and CDR2 YYNGEE. The trim removed 2 bases at V and 5 bases at J, leaving 2 bases unmatched. The CDR3 is made up of 13 amino acids. In DNA, the CDR3 is TGTGCCAGCAGCGTGCGGGGGGCGGAGACCCAGTACTTC. Amino acid sequence: CASSVRGAETQYF.

The rearrangement links TRBV29-1 to TRBJ2-5; D could derive from TRBD1 or TRBD2 (5 bases each). The CDR3 covers 12 residues. Germline V gene lookup returns CDR1 SQVTM and CDR2 ANQGSEA. CDR3 in DNA: TGCACTTGGGGGTACAACCAAGAGACCCAGTACTTC. Its translation: CTWGYNQETQYF. Full variable domain (rest looked up from reference TRBV29-1 and TRBJ2-5): SAVISQKPSRDICQRGTSLTIQCQVDSQVTMMFWYRQQPGQSLTLIATANQGSEATYESGFVIDKFPISRPNLTFSTLTVSNMSPEDSSIYLCTWGYNQETQYFGPGTRLLVL.

This clone was seen only once. The J gene is TRBJ2-7, the V gene TRBV5-4; 7 positions match TRBD1. The CDR3 length is 16 residues. V lost 1 base to trimming and J lost 3 bases; unmatched junction nucleotides: 10. In germline, CDR1 is SGHNT, CDR2 YYREEE (reference sequence). The CDR3 spells CASSLTPPQGYYEQYF. The CDR3, as DNA: TGTGCCAGCAGCTTGACTCCACCACAGGGGTACTACGAGCAGTACTTC.

V gene TRBV7-8 combines with J gene TRBJ2-7; 9 bases line up with TRBD1. The CDR3 contains 15 residues. Germline CDR1 reads SGHVS; CDR2 reads FQNEAQ. V lost 5 bases to trimming and J lost 6 bases; unmatched junction nucleotides: 11. The CDR3 bases are TGTGCCAGCAGCCGACTACAGGGGGCGTTCAGCGAGCAGTACTTC. This translates into CASSRLQGAFSEQYF.

This chain uses TRBV28 with TRBJ2-1; the match to TRBD1 covers 9 bases. Germline CDR1 is MDHEN and CDR2 is SYDVKM. J gave up 9 bases and V 1 base, and 7 bases lay outside the gene matches. This CDR3 spans 15 amino acids. The CDR3 bases are TGTGCCAGCAGTTTATTTGGGACAGGGTCAAGTGAGCAGTTCTTC. Amino acids: CASSLFGTGSSEQFF.

J is TRBJ1-2 and V is TRBV7-2; 9 nucleotides agree with TRBD1. The CDR3 has 15 amino acids. Trimming removed 0 bases from V and 8 bases from J; junction bases left unmatched: 7. The germline gives CDR1 SGHTA, CDR2 FQGNSA. CDR3 sequence reads: CASSLAGTGRGGYTF. In DNA form, the CDR3 reads TGTGCCAGCAGCTTAGCGGGGACAGGGCGTGGGGGCTACACCTTC. The complete variable domain, with remaining parts taken from reference TRBV7-2 and TRBJ1-2, reads GAGVSQSPSNKVTEKGKDVELRCDPISGHTALYWYRQSLGQGLEFLIYFQGNSAPDKSGLPSDRFSAERTGGSVSTLTIQRTQQEDSAVYLCASSLAGTGRGGYTFGSGTRLTVV.

The chain is built from TRBV10-3 and TRBJ2-5; maybe TRBD2 (6 bases). This CDR3 contains 15 residues. In germline, CDR1 is ENHRY, CDR2 SYGVKD. V was clipped by 0 bases and J by 5 bases, with 13 bases between them. The DNA of the CDR3 is TGTGCCATCAGTGAGTCGACTAGTGAGGGCGAGACCCAGTACTTC. Translation: CAISESTSEGETQYF.

The rearrangement joins TRBV5-6 to TRBJ2-5, with D possibly matching TRBD1 (5 bases). Looked up from germline, CDR1 is SGHDT and CDR2 is YYEEEE. V was pared by 4 bases and J by 4 bases, with 8 bases between. The CDR3 covers 12 residues. DNA of the CDR3: TGTGCCAGCAGCGTAGACAGAGAGACCCAGTACTTC. Protein product: CASSVDRETQYF.

V usage is TRBV6-5 and J usage is TRBJ1-6, with TRBD1 identical over 9 bases. J was trimmed by 10 bases and V by 2 bases; bases with no gene match: 9. CDR3 length: 16 residues. Germline loops: CDR1 MNHEY, CDR2 SVGAGI. The CDR3 loop is CASSYTPGQGNSPLHF. The CDR3 DNA follows: TGTGCCAGCAGTTACACACCGGGACAGGGAAACTCACCCCTCCACTTT.

On this clone: Other DNA variants within this sample encode the same CDR3. The chain couples TRBV4-3 to TRBJ1-1; no clear D gene. The V end lost 4 bases, the J end lost 0 bases, and 6 bases lay between the germline ends. Germline lookup yields CDR1 LGHNA and CDR2 YSLEER. This CDR3 region has 13 residues. The chain's CDR3 is CASSPTVNTEAFF. The CDR3 DNA sequence: TGCGCCAGCAGCCCTACAGTGAACACTGAAGCTTTCTTT.

Comments on this clone: The sample carries other DNA sequences with the same CDR3. The chain links TRBV9 to TRBJ2-3, with D unresolved. Germline assignment: CDR1 SGDLS and CDR2 YYNGEE. The CDR3 is 14 amino acids. V lost 0 bases to trimming and J lost 3 bases, with 8 bases between them. The CDR3 DNA is TGTGCCAGCAGCGTAGCTACGCGGACAGATACGCAGTATTTT. It yields the protein CASSVATRTDTQYF.

The chain has TRBV29-1 and TRBJ2-1, with 9 bases aligning to TRBD1. Germline values: CDR1 SQVTM, CDR2 ANQGSEA. The CDR3 runs 11 residues. CDR3 sequence reads: CSMDRGGEQFF. Written as DNA, the CDR3 is TGCAGTATGGACAGGGGAGGTGAGCAGTTCTTC.

The rearrangement uses TRBV5-1 and TRBJ1-2, with 12 bases lining up with TRBD1. CDR1 SGHRS and CDR2 YFSETQ come from the germline V gene. The CDR3 runs 16 residues. Losses at the gene ends were 0 bases for V and 7 bases for J; bases not matched to a gene: 7. As DNA, the CDR3 is TGCGCCAGCAGCTTGGCAAGGGACAGGGGGCTAACTGGCTACACCTTC. Its translation is CASSLARDRGLTGYTF.

V gene TRBV6-1 combines with J gene TRBJ2-1; weak D call: TRBD2 (6 bases). The CDR3 has 15 residues. Trimming took off 10 bases at V and 0 bases at J, with 16 bases between the two ends. Germline V gene lookup returns CDR1 MNHNS and CDR2 SASEGT. CDR3 bases: TGTGCCACCGCGAGGGTAGCGGACTCCTACAATGAGCAGTTCTTC. The encoded protein is CATARVADSYNEQFF.

This clone has more than one count but fewer than ten. The chain is built from TRBV10-3 and TRBJ2-3; D is perhaps TRBD2 (5 bases). Germline loops: CDR1 ENHRY, CDR2 SYGVKD. The CDR3 has 11 amino acids. V was clipped by 10 bases and J by 4 bases, with 9 bases between them. Here the CDR3 reads CATLRADTQYF. The CDR3 DNA reads TGTGCCACCCTGCGGGCAGATACGCAGTATTTT.

The chain employs TRBV28 and TRBJ2-7, with a tentative D call TRBD2 (7 bases). Per the germline V gene, CDR1 is MDHEN and CDR2 is SYDVKM. Trimming took off 4 bases at V and 10 bases at J, with 14 bases between the two ends. This CDR3 contains 12 residues. CDR3 nucleotides: TGTGCCAGCAGTTCGTCCGGGGGGCCACAGTACTTC. The encoded protein is CASSSSGGPQYF.

This chain uses TRBV7-9 with TRBJ1-2, with D perhaps matching TRBD1 (6 bases). The V end lost 2 bases, the J end lost 2 bases, and 18 bases lay between the germline ends. Germline CDR1 is SEHNR and CDR2 is FQNEAQ (reference sequence). The CDR3 has 17 amino acids. The CDR3 sequence is CASSLSTGIGVNYGYTF. The CDR3, as DNA: TGTGCCAGCAGCTTAAGTACAGGGATAGGGGTGAACTATGGCTACACCTTC.

This clone came up once. The chain employs TRBV13 and TRBJ2-3; 7 nucleotides match TRBD2. Germline-derived CDR1 and CDR2 are PRHDT and FYEKMQ (reference sequence). V lost 7 bases to trimming and J lost 4 bases; unmatched junction nucleotides: 14. CDR3 length equals 16 residues. The CDR3 is CASNLQTPAGPDTQYF. In DNA form, the CDR3 reads TGTGCCAGCAATCTCCAGACTCCAGCGGGGCCAGATACGCAGTATTTT.

V usage is TRBV9 and J usage is TRBJ2-5; D not resolved. The CDR3 is 13 residues long. Germline values: CDR1 SGDLS, CDR2 YYNGEE. V was shortened by 2 bases and J by 0 bases, with 5 bases between the two germline ends. CDR3 in amino acids: CASSVRDQETQYF. CDR3 sequence (DNA): TGTGCCAGCAGCGTGAGAGACCAAGAGACCCAGTACTTC.

The V gene is TRBV18, the J gene TRBJ1-3; D is uncertain. Trimming cost V 2 bases and J 4 bases, with 12 bases left between them. Germline-derived CDR1 and CDR2 are KGHSH and LQKENI. The length of the CDR3 is 15 residues. Written as DNA, the CDR3 is TGTGCCAGCTCACCAGAAATAGTGGTCGGAAACACCATATATTTT. Amino acid sequence: CASSPEIVVGNTIYF.